The next 17 T cell receptor beta chains were all read from a single sample in a study of Ad26.COV2.S vaccination and SARS-CoV-2 variants. Treatment given: around 19 received Ad26.COV2.S at low or high dose, single or two shots; roughly five received placebo; per-sample allocation not given. Sampling was done on day 63 after the first vaccine or placebo injection. TCRdb's copy holds only in-frame clones and misses some; the assay was immunoSEQ multiplex PCR. The sample records under 550,000 clones, approximately 88% being singletons. Sequencing was performed on peripheral blood, taken in a trial of Ad26.COV2.S vaccine versus placebo. Receptors originate from a person between 18 and 60 years old who received the Ad26.COV2.S COVID-19 vaccine or a placebo.

The chain has TRBV5-1 and TRBJ2-2; D is ambiguous. Germline values: CDR1 SGHRS, CDR2 YFSETQ. The CDR3 has 16 residues. Trimming stripped 0 bases from V and 1 base from J, with 10 bases between. CDR3 residues: CASSLAPAENTGELFF. The CDR3 nucleotides read TGCGCCAGCAGCTTGGCCCCGGCAGAGAACACCGGGGAGCTGTTTTTT. The full variable domain, in which reference TRBV5-1 and TRBJ2-2 provide the parts outside the CDR3, is KAGVTQTPRYLIKTRGQQVTLSCSPISGHRSVSWYQQTPGQGLQFLFEYFSETQRNKGNFPGRFSGRQFSNSRSEMNVSTLELGDSALYLCASSLAPAENTGELFFGEGSRLTVL.

This chain connects TRBV6-5 to TRBJ2-5, with 8 bases aligning to TRBD1. The CDR3 is 12 amino acids. Germline V gives CDR1 MNHEY, CDR2 SVGAGI. J lost 5 bases, V lost 9 bases, and 5 bases had no gene match. The CDR3 DNA sequence: TGTGCCAGGGACAGGGTGAACGAGACCCAGTACTTC. It codes for CARDRVNETQYF.

The chain combines TRBV9 with TRBJ1-2, with 7 nucleotides matching TRBD1. There are 13 residues in the CDR3. The trim removed 5 bases at V and 4 bases at J, leaving 5 bases unmatched. The V gene's germline CDR1 is SGDLS and CDR2 YYNGEE. The CDR3 nucleotides read TGTGCCAGCAGTCCACAGGGGCGCTATGGCTACACCTTC. Translated, it gives CASSPQGRYGYTF.

The CDR3 sequence: CAGRGGPTNEKLFF. CDR3 in DNA: TGTGCCGGACGTGGGGGGCCAACTAATGAAAAACTGTTTTTT. The chain couples TRBV30 to TRBJ1-4; D perhaps matches TRBD1 (6 bases). Trimming removed 8 bases at V and 0 bases at J, with 13 bases between. CDR3 size: 14 residues. Germline CDR1 is GTSNPN and CDR2 is SVGIG (reference sequence).

V gene TRBV11-3 combines with J gene TRBJ1-5, with TRBD1 matching 7 bases. The CDR3 has 16 amino acids. V was pared by 1 base and J by 3 bases, with 6 bases of the junction left unmatched. The germline CDR1 and CDR2 sequences are SGHNT and YENEEA. As DNA, the CDR3 is TGTGCCAGCAGCTTAGTCTTGGACAGGCACAATCAGCCCCAGCATTTT. Translated, it gives CASSLVLDRHNQPQHF.

The rearrangement joins TRBV24-1 to TRBJ2-1; TRBD1 matches at 7 bases. V trimming: 4 bases; J trimming: 4 bases; junction bases outside the gene matches: 6. This CDR3 comprises 15 residues. CDR1 and CDR2 (germline): KGHDR, SFDVKD. In nucleotides, the CDR3 is TGTGCCACCAGTGACTTACGGGACAGTTACAATGAGCAGTTCTTC. Translating it yields CATSDLRDSYNEQFF.

V gene TRBV29-1 combines with J gene TRBJ2-3; D uncertain. V lost 4 bases and J lost 3, with 8 bases in between. Germline CDR1 is SQVTM and CDR2 is ANQGSEA. The CDR3 extends over 12 amino acids. This chain's CDR3 is CSVVGITDTQYF. The CDR3 coding sequence is TGCAGCGTTGTGGGGATAACAGATACGCAGTATTTT.

The rearrangement uses TRBV6-2 or TRBV6-3 and TRBJ2-7; D remains unclear. With 0 bases removed from V and 1 base from J, the gap between germline ends came to 13 bases. The CDR3 sequence is 16 residues long. The germline gives CDR1 MNHEY, CDR2 SVGEGT. The CDR3 protein is CASSYSQGSPSYEQYF. The DNA for the CDR3 is TGTGCCAGCAGTTACTCGCAAGGATCACCTTCCTACGAGCAGTACTTC.

The chain recombines TRBV28 with TRBJ1-5; D is unresolved. This CDR3 contains 15 residues. CDR1 is MDHEN and CDR2 is SYDVKM in the germline V gene. Trimming shortened V by 3 bases and J by 2 bases, and 11 bases separated the two germline ends. Here the CDR3 reads CASSFPAVGNQPQHF. In nucleotides, the CDR3 is TGTGCCAGCAGTTTCCCGGCCGTTGGCAATCAGCCCCAGCATTTT.

CDR3 residues: CASSPLRRGPGANVLTF. Written as DNA, the CDR3 is TGTGCCAGCAGCCCTCTCAGGAGGGGGCCCGGGGCCAACGTCCTGACTTTC. This chain links TRBV7-6 with TRBJ2-6; the D gene is possibly TRBD1 (7 bases). V lost 5 bases, J lost 4 bases, and 18 bases lay in between. The CDR3 runs 17 residues. CDR1 and CDR2 from the germline V gene are SGHVS and FNYEAQ.

The chain employs TRBV3-1 (or the pseudogene TRBV3-2) and TRBJ1-4; tentatively, D is TRBD1 (5 bases). The length of the CDR3 is 15 residues. The V gene's germline CDR1 is LGHDT and CDR2 YNNKEL (reference sequence). Trimming stripped 3 bases from V and 3 bases from J, with 11 bases between. CDR3 in amino acids: CASSHRVAANEKLFF. As DNA, the CDR3 is TGTGCCAGCAGCCACAGGGTTGCCGCTAATGAAAAACTGTTTTTT.

This clone was recorded only once. V and J are TRBV5-1 and TRBJ1-5; D gene ambiguous. The V gene lost 5 bases and the J gene lost 7 bases, with 19 bases spanning the gap. From germline, CDR1 is SGHRS and CDR2 YFSETQ. CDR3 length: 15 amino acids. The CDR3 bases are TGCGCCAGCAGTCCGAACGACCCTTCAGGCCAGCCCCAGCATTTT. It specifies CASSPNDPSGQPQHF.

This chain links TRBV7-8 with TRBJ1-5; 8 bases fit TRBD1. Trimming took 5 bases from V and 0 from J; bases not matched to a gene: 15. Germline V lookup: CDR1 SGHVS, CDR2 FQNEAQ. The CDR3 is 19 residues long. The CDR3 here is CASSATGTGHLYSNQPQHF. CDR3 nucleotide sequence: TGTGCCAGCAGCGCCACCGGGACAGGACACCTCTATAGCAATCAGCCCCAGCATTTT.

The chain recombines TRBV19 with TRBJ1-1; a weak D match, TRBD1 (6 bases). The germline gives CDR1 LNHDA, CDR2 SQIVND (reference sequence). The V end lost 1 base, the J end lost 6 bases, and 12 bases lay between the germline ends. The CDR3 extends over 14 amino acids. The DNA for the CDR3 is TGTGCCAGTAGTATAGTAGTGGGGGGCGCTGAAGCTTTCTTT. This gives the protein CASSIVVGGAEAFF.

This chain connects TRBV30 to TRBJ2-2, with D uncertain. Trimming took off 3 bases at V and 8 bases at J, with 7 bases between the two ends. The CDR3 loop spans 11 amino acids. Germline lookup yields CDR1 GTSNPN and CDR2 SVGIG (reference sequence). This chain's CDR3 is CAWSPSGELFF. The CDR3 DNA follows: TGTGCCTGGAGCCCGAGTGGGGAGCTGTTTTTT.

The chain recombines TRBV20-1 with TRBJ2-2; 11 bases are a match to TRBD2. The J segment lost 8 bases and the V segment lost 3 bases, leaving 11 bases of the junction unmatched. From germline, CDR1 is DFQATT and CDR2 SNEGSKA (reference sequence). CDR3 length: 16 residues. The CDR3 DNA reads as TGCAGTGCTAGTCGTAGGCTAGCGGGGGGAGCGGGGGAGCTGTTTTTT. Translating gives CSASRRLAGGAGELFF.

The chain joins TRBV7-3 to TRBJ2-1; TRBD2 is a possible D gene (6 bases). Germline loops: CDR1 SGHTA, CDR2 FQGTGA. Trimming shortened V by 3 bases and J by 7 bases, and 13 bases separated the two germline ends. The CDR3 consists of 14 residues. CDR3 sequence reads: CASSFGVRENEQFF. For the CDR3, the DNA is TGTGCCAGCAGCTTTGGGGTCCGGGAGAATGAGCAGTTCTTC.